This T cell receptor beta chain was recorded in a study of cytomegalovirus exposure and HLA in healthy donors. Whole-study results and caveats: Upon later analysis, TCR association rates were observed to vary by HLA locus, being highest for DRB1 and lowest for HLA-C.

Note on this clone: What it binds is not known.

The primer mix had 60 Vbeta and 13 Jbeta primers. Profiled with immunoSEQ multiplex PCR; TCRdb holds only in-frame clones, not every one. The sample has some 170,000 clones, about four fifths seen once. Trimming took off 2 bases at V and 4 bases at J, with 11 bases between the two ends. Germline assignment: CDR1 LNHNV and CDR2 YYDKDF (reference sequence). This CDR3 has 15 amino acids. This clonotype was sampled from a woman under 30 in good health and CMV-seropositive. The sample was PBMCs. The gene calls are TRBV15 and TRBJ2-2; the D gene is possibly TRBD2 (5 bases). CDR3 bases: TGTGCCACCAGCAGAATAGACGGAGGCACCGGGGAGCTGTTTTTT. It is translated as CATSRIDGGTGELFF.